This T cell receptor (beta chain) was recovered during a study of control samples from healthy donors and cancer patients. Here immunoSEQ multiplex PCR was the method, and the copy in TCRdb shows in-frame clones only, minus some. The data contain roughly 200,000 clones, approximately 91% of them singletons. CDR1 is MNHNY, CDR2 SVGAGI, per germline (reference sequence). The V and J ends lost 0 bases and 6 bases respectively, with 14 bases between them. The CDR3 totals 16 residues. What was sequenced was blood. This TCR was sampled from a man younger than 40 in good health. V is TRBV6-6 and J is TRBJ2-2, with D possibly TRBD2 on 5 matching bases. CDR3 loop: CASSYSKLTMAGELFF. CDR3 coding DNA: TGTGCCAGCAGTTACTCGAAGTTGACTATGGCCGGGGAGCTGTTTTTT.